This T cell receptor beta chain was documented in a study of T-cell reconstitution after alpha-beta-depleted transplantation in children. The V end lost 8 bases, the J end lost 9 bases, and 13 bases lay between the germline ends. Germline lookup yields CDR1 MNHNY and CDR2 SVGAGI (reference sequence). The CDR3 is 11 residues long. Preparation of the TCRbeta library involved a method that used unique molecular identifiers. TCRdb independently ran MiXCR on the PCR reads; one entry per CDR3 protein. The data hold nearly 250,000 distinct CDR3 sequences, with roughly 8% observed a single time. The chain couples TRBV6-6 to TRBJ1-1; D possibly corresponds to TRBD1 (5 bases). The material sequenced was PBMCs, mostly from graft donor cells, taken 180 days after TCRalphabeta/CD19-depleted stem cell transplant. The TCR originated in a male patient under 18 who had a stem cell transplant for acute lymphoblastic leukemia, so the T cells may come from the graft donor. The chain's CDR3 is CASQLDRKAFF. The CDR3 DNA follows: TGTGCCAGCCAGTTAGACAGAAAAGCTTTCTTT.